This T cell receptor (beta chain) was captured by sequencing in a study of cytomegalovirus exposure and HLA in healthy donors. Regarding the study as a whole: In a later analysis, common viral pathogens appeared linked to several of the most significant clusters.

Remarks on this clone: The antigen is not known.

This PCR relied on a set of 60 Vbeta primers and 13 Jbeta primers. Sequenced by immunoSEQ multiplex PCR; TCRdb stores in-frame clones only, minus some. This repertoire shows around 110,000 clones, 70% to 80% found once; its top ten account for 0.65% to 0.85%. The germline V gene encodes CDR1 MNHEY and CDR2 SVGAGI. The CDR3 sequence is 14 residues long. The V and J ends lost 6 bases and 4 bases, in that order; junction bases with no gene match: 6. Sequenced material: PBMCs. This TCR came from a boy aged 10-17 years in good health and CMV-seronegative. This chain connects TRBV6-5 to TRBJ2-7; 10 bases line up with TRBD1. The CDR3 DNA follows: TGTGCCAGCAGGCGGGGGACAGGGGTATACGAGCAGTACTTC. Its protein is CASRRGTGVYEQYF.